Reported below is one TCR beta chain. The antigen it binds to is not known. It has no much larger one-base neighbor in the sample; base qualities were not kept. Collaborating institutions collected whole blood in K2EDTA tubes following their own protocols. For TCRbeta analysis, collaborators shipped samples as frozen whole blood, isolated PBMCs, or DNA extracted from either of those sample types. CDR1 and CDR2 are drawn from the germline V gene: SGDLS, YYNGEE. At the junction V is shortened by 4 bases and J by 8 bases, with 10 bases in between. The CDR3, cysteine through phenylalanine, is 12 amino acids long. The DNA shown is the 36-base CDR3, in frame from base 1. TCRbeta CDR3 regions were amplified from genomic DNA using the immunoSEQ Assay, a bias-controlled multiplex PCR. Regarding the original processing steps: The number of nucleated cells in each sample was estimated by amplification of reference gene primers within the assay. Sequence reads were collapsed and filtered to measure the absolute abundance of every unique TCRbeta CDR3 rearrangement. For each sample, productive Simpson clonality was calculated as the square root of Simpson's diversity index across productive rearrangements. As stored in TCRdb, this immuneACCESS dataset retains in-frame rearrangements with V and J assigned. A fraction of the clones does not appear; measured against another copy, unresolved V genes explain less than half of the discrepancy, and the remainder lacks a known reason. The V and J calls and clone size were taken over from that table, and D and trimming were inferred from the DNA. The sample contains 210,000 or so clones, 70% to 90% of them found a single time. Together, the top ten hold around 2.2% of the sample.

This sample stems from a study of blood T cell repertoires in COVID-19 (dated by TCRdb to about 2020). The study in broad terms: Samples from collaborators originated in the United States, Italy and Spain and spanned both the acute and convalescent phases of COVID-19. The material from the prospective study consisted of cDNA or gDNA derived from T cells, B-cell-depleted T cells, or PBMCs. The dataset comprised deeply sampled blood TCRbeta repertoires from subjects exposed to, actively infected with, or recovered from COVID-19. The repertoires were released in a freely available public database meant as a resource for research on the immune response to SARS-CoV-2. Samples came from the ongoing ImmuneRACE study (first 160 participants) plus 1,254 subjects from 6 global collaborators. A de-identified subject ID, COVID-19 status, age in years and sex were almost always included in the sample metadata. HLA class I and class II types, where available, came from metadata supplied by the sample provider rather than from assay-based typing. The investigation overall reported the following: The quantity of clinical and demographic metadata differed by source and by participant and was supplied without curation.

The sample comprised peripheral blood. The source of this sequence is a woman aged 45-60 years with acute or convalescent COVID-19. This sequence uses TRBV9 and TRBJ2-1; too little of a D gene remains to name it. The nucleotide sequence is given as TGTGCCAGCAGCCCTTCGTTCGATGAGCAGTTCTTC. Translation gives CASSPSFDEQFF. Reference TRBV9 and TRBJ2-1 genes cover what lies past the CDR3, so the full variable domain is DSGVTQTPKHLITATGQRVTLRCSPRSGDLSVYWYQQSLDQGLQFLIQYYNGEERAKGNILERFSAQQFPDLHSELNLSSLELGDSALYFCASSPSFDEQFFGPGTRLTVL.